Below are 29 T cell receptor beta chains sequenced from a single sample in a study of T-cell memory formation after mild COVID-19. TCRdb re-analysed the 5' RACE reads in MiXCR, keeping a single row per CDR3 protein. The sample records more than 55,000 distinct CDR3 sequences, roughly 9.5% being singletons. Sample: PBMCs or a T cell subset sorted from them (not recorded which). Source of these receptors: a man between 18 and 35 years old who had mild COVID-19 (a few samples of this study predate the infection). Cell type and time point are not known.

The chain links TRBV28 to TRBJ1-5, with D uncertain. The V and J ends lost 5 bases and 7 bases respectively, with 9 bases between them. CDR1 and CDR2 (germline): MDHEN, SYDVKM. This CDR3 has 12 residues. CDR3 residues: CASSAYRQPQHF. The CDR3 DNA reads as TGTGCCAGCAGTGCTTACCGGCAGCCCCAGCATTTT. The full variable domain, its missing parts supplied by reference TRBV28 and TRBJ1-5, is DVKVTQSSRYLVKRTGEKVFLECVQDMDHENMFWYRQDPGLGLRLIYFSYDVKMKEKGDIPEGYSVSREKKERFSLILESASTNQTSMYLCASSAYRQPQHFGDGTRLSIL.

This clonotype was detected only a few times. This chain links TRBV6-6 with TRBJ1-6; TRBD1 is a possible D gene (5 bases). The CDR3 consists of 14 residues. V lost 8 bases to trimming and J lost 9 bases, with 17 bases between them. In germline, CDR1 is MNHNY, CDR2 SVGAGI (reference sequence). The CDR3 DNA is TGTGCCAGCGTGACTGGGGGATCGGGTTCACCCCTCCACTTT. Translated, it gives CASVTGGSGSPLHF.

The V gene is TRBV12-3 or TRBV12-4, the J gene TRBJ1-1; tentatively, D is TRBD1 (5 bases). The CDR3 sequence is 15 residues long. V gave up 4 bases and J gave up 4 bases, with 16 bases separating them. CDR3 bases: TGTGCCAGCAGTTGGTTGGGGGGGGTCCCCACTGAAGCTTTCTTT. Protein: CASSWLGGVPTEAFF.

This chain joins TRBV14 and TRBJ1-1; D remains unclear. V gave up 1 base and J gave up 10 bases, with 16 bases separating them. Germline V gives CDR1 SGHDN, CDR2 FVKESK. The CDR3 spans 14 residues. CDR3 in amino acids: CASSQALSFGAAFF. CDR3 nucleotides: TGTGCCAGCAGCCAAGCGCTATCATTCGGTGCAGCTTTCTTT.

The chain employs TRBV20-1 and TRBJ2-2, with 9 bases lining up with TRBD2. The germline V gene encodes CDR1 DFQATT and CDR2 SNEGSKA (reference sequence). The CDR3 extends over 17 amino acids. Unmatched junction bases numbered 6, after V lost 0 bases and J lost 1 base. This CDR3 is CSARDGVSGGNTGELFF. The CDR3, as DNA: TGCAGTGCTAGAGATGGGGTTAGCGGGGGGAACACCGGGGAGCTGTTTTTT.

This clonotype was observed a few times. This sequence joins TRBV4-1 and TRBJ1-2; a possible D gene is TRBD1 (6 bases). This CDR3 region has 14 residues. Per the germline V gene, CDR1 is MGHRA and CDR2 is YSYEKL. Trimming stripped 0 bases from V and 5 bases from J, with 10 bases between. CDR3 DNA: TGCGCCAGCAGCCAAGATCGGGGGCCTTATGGCTACACCTTC. This gives the protein CASSQDRGPYGYTF.

This clonotype is labeled medium-sized. The chain joins TRBV7-2 to TRBJ2-7; the D is unclear. V lost 4 bases and J 2 bases, leaving 6 bases between the germline ends. Germline V gene lookup returns CDR1 SGHTA and CDR2 FQGNSA. This CDR3 is built from 12 residues. CDR3 nucleotides: TGTGCCAGCAGCTCCTTTCCCTACGAGCAGTACTTC. This codes for CASSSFPYEQYF.

CDR3: CASSLGTSGRGAGELFF. For the CDR3, the DNA is TGTGCCAGCAGCTTAGGGACTAGCGGCCGTGGGGCCGGGGAGCTGTTTTTT. V and J are TRBV7-2 and TRBJ2-2; the match to TRBD2 covers 10 bases. CDR3 size: 17 residues. Germline V gene data show CDR1 as SGHTA and CDR2 as FQGNSA. V was pared by 1 base and J by 6 bases, with 8 bases of the junction left unmatched.

The chain is built from TRBV12-3 or TRBV12-4 and TRBJ2-5; D is uncertain. The CDR3 runs 14 residues. The ends were cut back, 3 bases at V and 2 bases at J, with 10 bases in the middle. The CDR3 bases are TGTGCCAGCAGTTTTATAGGCCGTCAAGAGACCCAGTACTTC. It codes for CASSFIGRQETQYF.

This clonotype was seen only a few times. The CDR3 DNA sequence: TGTGCCAGCAGCGGACAGGGGCGACGGGGTGAGCAGTTCTTC. Amino acids: CASSGQGRRGEQFF. The V and J genes are TRBV11-3 and TRBJ2-1; 9 nucleotides agree with TRBD1. Per germline, CDR1 SGHNT and CDR2 YENEEA. The CDR3 has 14 residues. After removal of 5 bases from V and 9 bases from J, the junction contained 8 bases not matched to a gene.

The sample holds a few counts of this clonotype. The chain joins TRBV4-1 to TRBJ1-1; TRBD1 might be the D (6 bases). This CDR3 region has 16 residues. CDR1 and CDR2 (germline): MGHRA, YSYEKL. V was pared by 1 base and J by 1 base, with 13 bases between. The CDR3 DNA reads as TGCGCCAGCAGCCAAGCCACGGGACATTCGAACACTGAAGCTTTCTTT. It codes for CASSQATGHSNTEAFF.

This rearrangement joins TRBV18 to TRBJ1-1; TRBD1 aligns across 8 bases. This CDR3 comprises 16 residues. The germline V gene has CDR1 KGHSH and CDR2 LQKENI. The junction had 9 bases not matched to a gene; V was cut back by 4 bases and J by 2 bases. CDR3 nucleotide sequence: TGTGCCAGCTCACGTAATCCGGGACAGGTTAACACTGAAGCTTTCTTT. Translated: CASSRNPGQVNTEAFF.

This clonotype showed up many times. The chain combines TRBV7-2 with TRBJ2-5; TRBD2 matches at 7 bases. V trimming: 5 bases; J trimming: 2 bases; junction bases outside the gene matches: 2. This CDR3 contains 13 residues. CDR1 SGHTA and CDR2 FQGNSA come from the germline V gene. The CDR3 DNA sequence: TGTGCCAGCAGCCTGCGGGAGCAAGAGACCCAGTACTTC. Residues: CASSLREQETQYF.

This chain joins TRBV9 and TRBJ2-3, with D perhaps TRBD1 or TRBD2 (5 bases each). Germline-derived CDR1 and CDR2 are SGDLS and YYNGEE. The CDR3 totals 13 residues. V lost 4 bases to trimming and J lost 4 bases, with 10 bases between them. CDR3 amino acids: CASSLGTADTQYF. As DNA, the CDR3 is TGTGCCAGCAGCCTAGGGACCGCAGATACGCAGTATTTT.

The V and J genes are TRBV27 and TRBJ2-5, with TRBD2 matching over 10 bases. CDR3 size: 15 residues. Germline V lookup: CDR1 MNHEY, CDR2 SMNVEV (reference sequence). The V and J ends lost 2 bases and 5 bases, in that order; junction bases with no gene match: 5. The CDR3 sequence is CASSLASGGLETQYF. The CDR3 DNA reads as TGTGCCAGCAGTTTAGCTAGCGGGGGACTGGAGACCCAGTACTTC.

In this sample, this clonotype turned up once. The chain couples TRBV4-3 to TRBJ2-3; 7 bases align to TRBD2. Germline V gene data show CDR1 as LGHNA and CDR2 as YSLEER. J lost 2 bases, V lost 2 bases, and 4 bases had no gene match. This CDR3 spans 15 amino acids. The CDR3 loop is CASSQRGTNTDTQYF. CDR3 bases: TGCGCCAGCAGCCAACGTGGGACTAACACAGATACGCAGTATTTT.

The chain links TRBV27 to TRBJ2-5, with 7 bases fitting TRBD1. The ends lost 6 bases at V and 2 bases at J; junction bases unmatched: 6. This CDR3 has 14 residues. Germline V CDR1 and CDR2: MNHEY, SMNVEV (reference sequence). CDR3 residues: CASSPVGQQETQYF. CDR3 DNA sequence: TGTGCCAGCAGCCCCGTGGGACAGCAAGAGACCCAGTACTTC.

J is TRBJ1-6 and V is TRBV6-2 or TRBV6-3; D gene unclear. In germline, CDR1 is MNHEY, CDR2 SVGEGT. There are 14 residues in the CDR3. The germline V and J ends were trimmed by 2 bases and 8 bases, with 10 bases remaining between them. This chain's CDR3 is CASSYLQSHSPLHF. The CDR3 DNA follows: TGTGCCAGCAGTTACCTACAGTCTCATTCACCCCTCCACTTT.

The chain is built from TRBV4-3 and TRBJ2-4; 9 bases agree with TRBD1. The CDR3 extends over 17 amino acids. V trimming: 2 bases; J trimming: 6 bases; junction bases outside the gene matches: 11. Germline values: CDR1 LGHNA, CDR2 YSLEER. The CDR3 protein is CASSQLGFGQGLNIQYF. CDR3 DNA: TGCGCCAGCAGCCAACTTGGTTTCGGACAGGGGTTAAACATTCAGTACTTC.

The CDR3 is CASSPAGTSGQPQHF. The CDR3 coding sequence is TGTGCCAGCAGCCCGGCTGGGACGTCGGGTCAGCCCCAGCATTTT. The rearrangement joins TRBV3-2 to TRBJ1-5; TRBD1 reflects the table's D call only, with no check against the DNA. TRBV3-2 constitutes a pseudogene. The CDR3 is made up of 15 amino acids.

The V gene is TRBV20-1, the J gene TRBJ2-1; D is unclear. CDR3 length: 12 amino acids. Trimming took off 3 bases at V and 12 bases at J, with 15 bases between the two ends. CDR1 and CDR2 (germline): DFQATT, SNEGSKA (reference sequence). The CDR3 DNA reads as TGCAGTGCTAGGTCCAACAGTCGTGGGCAGTTCTTC. Its protein is CSARSNSRGQFF.

This clonotype showed up just a few times. The chain carries TRBV2 and TRBJ1-1; tentatively, D is TRBD1 (6 bases). The CDR3 runs 16 residues. The V gene's germline CDR1 is SNHLY and CDR2 FYNNEI. Trimming stripped 0 bases from V and 5 bases from J, with 16 bases between. The CDR3 spells CASSEARQIGGTEAFF. CDR3 DNA sequence: TGTGCCAGCAGTGAAGCTCGACAGATAGGGGGTACTGAAGCTTTCTTT.

The J gene is TRBJ2-3, the V gene TRBV2; 8 bases align to TRBD1. This CDR3 has 14 residues. Unmatched junction bases numbered 4, after V lost 4 bases and J lost 4 bases. From germline, CDR1 is SNHLY and CDR2 FYNNEI. This CDR3 reads CASSVNRGSDTQYF. CDR3 sequence (DNA): TGTGCCAGCAGTGTTAACAGGGGGTCAGATACGCAGTATTTT. Full variable domain (outside the CDR3, taken from reference TRBV2 and TRBJ2-3): EPEVTQTPSHQVTQMGQEVILRCVPISNHLYFYWYRQILGQKVEFLVSFYNNEISEKSEIFDDQFSVERPDGSNFTLKIRSTKLEDSAMYFCASSVNRGSDTQYFGPGTRLTVL.

This clonotype has a handful of counts. This chain joins TRBV27 and TRBJ1-1, with a possible D match to TRBD1 (6 bases). V lost 2 bases and J 3 bases, leaving 13 bases between the germline ends. This CDR3 spans 15 amino acids. Germline CDR1 is MNHEY and CDR2 is SMNVEV (reference sequence). DNA for the CDR3: TGTGCCAGCAGTTTAAGGTCCCAGGGGTACACTGAAGCTTTCTTT. Translated, it gives CASSLRSQGYTEAFF.

V and J are TRBV23-1 and TRBJ2-7; TRBD1 might be the D (6 bases). TRBV23-1 is given ORF status, its function remaining uncertain. The CDR3 runs to 10 residues. V lost 7 bases, J lost 13 bases, and 14 bases lay in between. The CDR3 DNA is TGCGCCAGCACCCCAGGGGTTGGATACGTC. Translation: CASTPGVGYV.

This clonotype was observed a handful of times. The rearrangement joins TRBV6-1 to TRBJ2-3; weak D call: TRBD2 (5 bases). The germline V gene has CDR1 MNHNS and CDR2 SASEGT. CDR3 length equals 14 residues. The V end was cut by 2 bases, the J end by 5 bases, with 11 bases between. This CDR3 reads CASSERAGGDTQYF. The CDR3 DNA is TGTGCCAGCAGTGAAAGGGCGGGTGGAGATACGCAGTATTTT.

This chain uses TRBV10-3 with TRBJ2-3; D gene ambiguous. The CDR3 runs 14 residues. The germline CDR1 and CDR2 sequences are ENHRY and SYGVKD. With 0 bases removed from V and 5 bases from J, the gap between germline ends came to 9 bases. The DNA of the CDR3 is TGTGCCATCAGTGAGTCATTGGCGGTAGATACGCAGTATTTT. Protein: CAISESLAVDTQYF.

This clonotype was found many times. The rearrangement joins TRBV3-1 to TRBJ2-1; D possibly uses TRBD1 or TRBD2 (7 bases each). The germline gives CDR1 LGHDT, CDR2 YNNKEL (reference sequence). With 4 bases removed from V and 2 bases from J, the gap between germline ends came to 15 bases. The CDR3 totals 16 residues. This CDR3 reads CASSLRGGPTYNEQFF. In DNA, the CDR3 is TGTGCCAGCAGCCTCAGGGGGGGCCCTACCTACAATGAGCAGTTCTTC.

This clonotype occurred many times. The CDR3 DNA reads TGCGCCAGCAGCTTGGCGGGTAGCAGAGTCGGGGAGCTGTTTTTT. This codes for CASSLAGSRVGELFF. The chain carries TRBV5-1 and TRBJ2-2; D remains ambiguous. V gave up 0 bases and J gave up 7 bases, with 13 bases separating them. Per the germline V gene, CDR1 is SGHRS and CDR2 is YFSETQ. CDR3 length: 15 residues.